These 26 T cell receptor beta chains were all obtained from the same sample, sequenced in a study of identical twins. TCRdb reprocessed the 5' RACE reads via MiXCR and lists one record per CDR3 protein. This sample has around 500,000 distinct CDR3 sequences, with 13% to 15% found just once. Separately, the same data were catalogued under a study of yellow fever vaccine responses in identical twins.

The specimen sequenced was CD4+ T cells sorted from blood. These receptor sequences come from a woman between 18 and 30 years old in good health.

The J gene is TRBJ2-6, the V gene TRBV27; D gene uncertain. Germline CDR1 and CDR2: MNHEY and SMNVEV (reference sequence). This CDR3 has 15 residues. V was pared by 3 bases and J by 1 base, with 7 bases between. The chain's CDR3 is CASSLIGSGANVLTF. The CDR3 DNA is TGTGCCAGCAGTTTGATCGGATCTGGGGCCAACGTCCTGACTTTC.

There are a few counts of this clonotype. The rearrangement uses TRBV27 and TRBJ2-7, with 11 bases that match TRBD2. After removal of 5 bases from V and 0 bases from J, the junction contained 3 bases not matched to a gene. The length of the CDR3 is 15 residues. Germline CDR1 MNHEY, CDR2 SMNVEV (reference sequence). DNA for the CDR3: TGTGCCAGCAGTCCACTAGCGGGAGTCTCCTACGAGCAGTACTTC. Translating gives CASSPLAGVSYEQYF.

This clonotype has just a few counts. This chain joins TRBV2 and TRBJ2-7, with 12 bases lining up with TRBD2. The CDR3 has 14 residues. Unmatched junction bases numbered 3, after V lost 6 bases and J lost 3 bases. Germline V gene sequence: CDR1 SNHLY, CDR2 FYNNEI. The DNA of the CDR3 is TGTGCCAGCAGCAGACTAGCGGGGGTCTACGAGCAGTACTTC. It yields the protein CASSRLAGVYEQYF.

This clonotype was found many times. The gene calls are TRBV2 and TRBJ2-7; maybe TRBD1 (6 bases). CDR1 is SNHLY, CDR2 FYNNEI, per germline. The CDR3 loop spans 13 amino acids. V was clipped by 8 bases and J by 1 base, with 12 bases between them. The CDR3 nucleotides read TGTGCCAGCCTATACAGGGAGTCCTACGAGCAGTACTTC. Encoded protein: CASLYRESYEQYF. Variable domain in full (rest from reference TRBV2 and TRBJ2-7): EPEVTQTPSHQVTQMGQEVILRCVPISNHLYFYWYRQILGQKVEFLVSFYNNEISEKSEIFDDQFSVERPDGSNFTLKIRSTKLEDSAMYFCASLYRESYEQYFGPGTRLTVT.

This clonotype was seen more than once but under ten times. The chain links TRBV29-1 to TRBJ1-3; no reliable D call. The CDR3 length is 12 residues. Germline CDR1 reads SQVTM; CDR2 reads ANQGSEA. V was shortened by 7 bases and J by 2 bases, with 9 bases between the two germline ends. The CDR3 region has the DNA TGCAGCGGCGGGTCCGCTGGAAACACCATATATTTT. Its protein is CSGGSAGNTIYF.

This clonotype has at least ten counts. The chain has TRBV5-1 and TRBJ2-7, with 9 bases fitting TRBD1. In germline, CDR1 is SGHRS, CDR2 YFSETQ. J gave up 5 bases and V 4 bases, and 7 bases lay outside the gene matches. The CDR3 is 14 residues long. The CDR3 region is CASSVRDRENEQYF. CDR3 DNA: TGCGCCAGCAGCGTCCGGGACAGGGAGAACGAGCAGTACTTC.

This clonotype came up many times. The chain uses TRBV12-3 or TRBV12-4 and TRBJ1-5, with a weak D call TRBD1 (6 bases). The CDR3 consists of 12 residues. V lost 5 bases, J lost 10 bases, and 12 bases lay in between. The DNA of the CDR3 is TGTGCCAGCAGTCAACAGGGCGGCCCCCAGCATTTT. Residues: CASSQQGGPQHF.

This chain joins TRBV20-1 and TRBJ2-3; weak D call: TRBD2 (5 bases). Germline V gene sequence: CDR1 DFQATT, CDR2 SNEGSKA (reference sequence). This CDR3 has 15 amino acids. V gave up 0 bases and J gave up 1 base, with 11 bases separating them. This chain's CDR3 is CSARDPGRGTDTQYF. In DNA, the CDR3 is TGCAGTGCTAGAGATCCGGGAAGGGGCACAGATACGCAGTATTTT.

The chain combines TRBV7-6 with TRBJ2-5, with D perhaps TRBD1 (6 bases). This CDR3 comprises 16 residues. V was trimmed by 4 bases and J by 1 base, leaving 16 bases between them. Germline V CDR1 and CDR2: SGHVS, FNYEAQ. The CDR3 DNA sequence: TGTGCCAGCAGCTCTACCCCGGGACATTCCCAAGAGACCCAGTACTTC. It yields the protein CASSSTPGHSQETQYF.

The chain employs TRBV6-2 or TRBV6-3 and TRBJ2-1; D gene uncertain. Deletions cut 6 bases from V and 9 bases from J, with 18 bases between. Looked up from germline, CDR1 is MNHEY and CDR2 is SVGEGT. The CDR3 spans 14 residues. The CDR3 coding sequence is TGTGCCAGCAGCCTCCTTTTGGCCGTGGGTGAGCAGTTCTTC. Amino acids: CASSLLLAVGEQFF.

The chain employs TRBV24-1 and TRBJ2-5; TRBD1 agrees at 8 bases. Losses at the gene ends were 5 bases for V and 2 bases for J; bases not matched to a gene: 6. The CDR3 consists of 15 residues. Germline V gene sequence: CDR1 KGHDR, CDR2 SFDVKD. The CDR3 loop is CATSAWGTGQETQYF. CDR3 nucleotides: TGTGCCACCAGTGCCTGGGGGACAGGTCAAGAGACCCAGTACTTC.

This clonotype appeared once. The CDR3 spells CALAGELFF. CDR3 nucleotide sequence: TGTGCCTTAGCGGGGGAGCTGTTTTTT. The V and J genes are TRBV5-8 and TRBJ2-2, with D perhaps matching TRBD2 (5 bases). V lost 10 bases and J lost 8, with 6 bases in between. Germline CDR1 reads SGHTS; CDR2 reads YDEGEE. CDR3 size: 9 residues.

This clonotype appeared a few times. The rearrangement links TRBV20-1 to TRBJ2-7, with D uncertain. This CDR3 has 12 amino acids. Germline CDR1 is DFQATT and CDR2 is SNEGSKA (reference sequence). Trimming stripped 5 bases from V and 0 bases from J, with 8 bases between. DNA of the CDR3: TGCAGTGCTGTCCCGAGCTCCTACGAGCAGTACTTC. Its protein is CSAVPSSYEQYF.

This clonotype has just a few counts. J is TRBJ2-5 and V is TRBV7-9; no clear D. The CDR3 totals 13 residues. Trimming cost V 2 bases and J 5 bases, with 9 bases left between them. Germline assignment: CDR1 SEHNR and CDR2 FQNEAQ (reference sequence). CDR3 sequence: CASSLLLGETQYF. The CDR3 coding sequence is TGTGCCAGCAGCTTACTCTTAGGCGAGACCCAGTACTTC.

This chain joins TRBV9 and TRBJ1-1; D gene ambiguous. Between the trimmed V and J ends, which lost 0 bases and 0 bases, there was a span of 9 bases. The CDR3 covers 15 residues. From germline, CDR1 is SGDLS and CDR2 YYNGEE. The DNA for the CDR3 is TGTGCCAGCAGCGTAGATGGCGGGATGAACACTGAAGCTTTCTTT. Amino acid sequence: CASSVDGGMNTEAFF.

This clonotype was observed a handful of times. J is TRBJ2-3 and V is TRBV14, with 12 positions matching TRBD2. V trimming: 4 bases; J trimming: 7 bases; junction bases outside the gene matches: 12. CDR1 and CDR2 from the germline V gene are SGHDN and FVKESK. CDR3 length equals 17 residues. The CDR3 bases are TGTGCCAGCAGCCCCCTTCTAGCGGGAGGGTCTAGGAATACGCAGTATTTT. This encodes CASSPLLAGGSRNTQYF.

V gene TRBV24-1 combines with J gene TRBJ2-6; unclear D gene. The germline gives CDR1 KGHDR, CDR2 SFDVKD. This CDR3 has 14 amino acids. Trimming removed 5 bases from V and 0 bases from J, with 4 bases in between. CDR3 sequence (DNA): TGTGCCACCAGTGCCAGCTCTGGGGCCAACGTCCTGACTTTC. Translating it yields CATSASSGANVLTF.

In its sample, this clonotype was seen a few times. The genes are TRBV20-1 and TRBJ2-3, with D perhaps TRBD2 (6 bases). Trimming took off 5 bases at V and 6 bases at J, with 21 bases between the two ends. The CDR3 is made up of 15 amino acids. CDR1 and CDR2 from the germline V gene are DFQATT and SNEGSKA (reference sequence). This CDR3 reads CSASPPGLKTDTQYF. Written as DNA, the CDR3 is TGCAGTGCTTCTCCCCCGGGACTCAAAACGGATACGCAGTATTTT.

This clonotype was observed a handful of times. The V call is TRBV6-6, the J call TRBJ2-2; 7 positions match TRBD2. The CDR3 covers 13 residues. J was trimmed by 11 bases and V by 2 bases; bases with no gene match: 5. Germline loops: CDR1 MNHNY, CDR2 SVGAGI (reference sequence). This CDR3 reads CASSYGGVLELFF. CDR3 DNA: TGTGCCAGCAGTTACGGGGGGGTACTTGAGCTGTTTTTT.

The chain uses TRBV6-2 or TRBV6-3 and TRBJ2-1, with 8 bases aligning to TRBD2. V was clipped by 7 bases and J by 1 base; unmatched bases: 9. The germline V gene has CDR1 MNHEY and CDR2 SVGEGT. CDR3 length equals 16 residues. The CDR3 DNA follows: TGTGCCAGCATCAGTATAGCGGGAAAGTCCTACAATGAGCAGTTCTTC. Encoded protein: CASISIAGKSYNEQFF.

This clonotype showed up just a few times. The CDR3 here is CSAGGITQETQYF. In DNA form, the CDR3 reads TGCAGTGCCGGAGGGATAACTCAAGAGACCCAGTACTTC. The genes are TRBV20-1 and TRBJ2-5; weak D call: TRBD2 (6 bases). Germline CDR1 DFQATT, CDR2 SNEGSKA (reference sequence). V was cut by 6 bases and J by 2 bases, with 13 bases left in between. The CDR3 runs to 13 residues.

This clonotype was counted only a few times. The CDR3 nucleotides read TGTGCCACCAGCCGACTGGCGAACACTGAAGCTTTCTTT. This codes for CATSRLANTEAFF. This chain uses TRBV15 with TRBJ1-1; no clear D gene. Trimming left V 5 bases short and J 1 base short, with 8 bases between. In germline, CDR1 is LNHNV, CDR2 YYDKDF (reference sequence). CDR3 length: 13 amino acids.

This clonotype was seen a handful of times. The rearrangement uses TRBV4-1 and TRBJ2-3, with D hard to call. Germline loops: CDR1 MGHRA, CDR2 YSYEKL. The CDR3 contains 15 residues. V gave up 4 bases and J gave up 1 base, with 12 bases separating them. DNA for the CDR3: TGCGCCAGCAGCCCCTTGCCGGCCGGCACAGATACGCAGTATTTT. Translation: CASSPLPAGTDTQYF.

The V call is TRBV7-2, the J call TRBJ2-7, with TRBD2 matching 7 bases. Germline V gives CDR1 SGHTA, CDR2 FQGNSA. Unmatched junction bases numbered 12, after V lost 3 bases and J lost 4 bases. This CDR3 comprises 16 residues. The CDR3 loop reads CASSLGGHEHVYEQYF. DNA of the CDR3: TGTGCCAGCAGCTTGGGAGGGCACGAGCACGTTTACGAGCAGTACTTC.

Here the CDR3 reads CASSPVTANYGYTF. Written as DNA, the CDR3 is TGCGCCAGCAGCCCGGTGACGGCGAACTATGGCTACACCTTC. The V and J genes are TRBV5-1 and TRBJ1-2, with D hard to call. Germline CDR1 and CDR2: SGHRS and YFSETQ. V lost 4 bases and J lost 2, with 12 bases in between. The CDR3 has 14 residues.

This rearrangement joins TRBV18 to TRBJ2-7, with D unclear. Looked up from germline, CDR1 is KGHSH and CDR2 is LQKENI. The CDR3 covers 13 residues. V shed 0 bases and J shed 4 bases, with 7 bases lying between them. CDR3 sequence reads: CASSPPTGYEQYF. As DNA, the CDR3 is TGTGCCAGCTCACCACCGACCGGTTACGAGCAGTACTTC.